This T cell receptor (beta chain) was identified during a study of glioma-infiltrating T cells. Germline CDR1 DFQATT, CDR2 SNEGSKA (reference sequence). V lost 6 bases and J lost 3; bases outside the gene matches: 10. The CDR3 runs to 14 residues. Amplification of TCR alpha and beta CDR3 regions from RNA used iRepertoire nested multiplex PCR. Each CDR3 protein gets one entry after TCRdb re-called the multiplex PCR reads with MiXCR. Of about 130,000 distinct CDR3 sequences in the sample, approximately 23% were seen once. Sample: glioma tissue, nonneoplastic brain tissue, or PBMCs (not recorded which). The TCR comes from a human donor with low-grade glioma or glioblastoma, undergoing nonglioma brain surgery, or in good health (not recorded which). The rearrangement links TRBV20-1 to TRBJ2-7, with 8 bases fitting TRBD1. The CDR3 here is CSATILTGGYEQYF. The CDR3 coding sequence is TGCAGTGCCACCATCCTTACAGGGGGCTACGAGCAGTACTTC.